This T cell receptor beta chain is drawn from a study of T cells in Graves' hyperthyroidism and ophthalmopathy. Study-level findings and limits: Most thyroid clonotypes expanded above 0.001 appeared in blood too. The authors' 13 V-J model separated ophthalmopathy from stable hyperthyroidism.

TCR beta CDR3 regions were amplified from RNA transcripts. With the HTBI primer set, the TCR CDR3 went through a first round of RT-PCR. TCRdb analysed the multiplex PCR reads with MiXCR anew, one entry per CDR3 protein. The sample contains hundreds of thousands of distinct CDR3 sequences, approximately 15% of which appear only once. Concerning this clonotype itself: Its target is unknown.

Deletions cut 2 bases from V and 2 bases from J, with 16 bases between. The germline CDR1 and CDR2 sequences are KGHSH and LQKENI. The CDR3 spans 17 residues. The study based diagnoses on clinical symptoms, serum thyroxine and TRAb, thyroid ultrasound and orbital computed tomography. This chain uses TRBV18 with TRBJ1-5; D may be TRBD1 (6 bases). Sequenced sample: blood. The origin of this receptor is a woman aged 25-40 years with Graves' hyperthyroidism. CDR3 region: CASSPGTQGKGNQPQHF. The CDR3 DNA reads as TGTGCCAGCTCACCAGGGACTCAGGGGAAAGGCAATCAGCCCCAGCATTTT.